The rows below give T cell receptor beta chains drawn from one sample of a study of T cells in tumors and immune-related adverse events. The protocol was immunoSEQ multiplex PCR, while the TCRdb copy is restricted to in-frame clones and leaves out a portion. Counted here are around 10,000 clones, 80% to 95% occurring once; the ten biggest clones make up around 1.5%. The sample was lymph node tissue, taken from a patient treated with anti-PD-1 therapy. Every receptor here comes from a female donor with metastatic renal cell carcinoma. CDR3s include the opening cysteine and the closing phenylalanine or tryptophan. Each record gives: V gene, J gene, D gene, clone size, CDR3 protein, CDR3 DNA. The D gene is left open where the match is weak. Clone size appears in some rows only: once, few, many, or a class for an expanded clone.

v_gene: TRBV6-6
j_gene: TRBJ1-1
d_gene: -
abundance: -
CDR3aa: CASSWGNTEAFF
CDR3nt: TGTGCCAGCAGTTGGGGGAACACTGAAGCTTTCTTT

v_gene: TRBV28
j_gene: TRBJ1-1
d_gene: -
abundance: -
CDR3aa: CASSRQDTREAFF
CDR3nt: TGTGCCAGCAGCCGACAAGACACTCGTGAAGCTTTCTTT

v_gene: TRBV14
j_gene: TRBJ2-5
d_gene: -
abundance: -
CDR3aa: CASSQTGQETQYF
CDR3nt: TGTGCCAGCAGCCAAACTGGACAAGAGACCCAGTACTTC

v_gene: TRBV5-1
j_gene: TRBJ2-1
d_gene: -
abundance: -
CDR3aa: CASSGRIDNEQFF
CDR3nt: TGCGCCAGCAGCGGGAGGATCGACAATGAGCAGTTCTTC

v_gene: TRBV7-6
j_gene: TRBJ2-3
d_gene: TRBD1
abundance: few
CDR3aa: CASSLGGYGTGGGDTQYF
CDR3nt: TGTGCCAGCAGCTTAGGGGGCTATGGGACAGGGGGCGGAGATACGCAGTATTTT

v_gene: TRBV7-9
j_gene: TRBJ2-3
d_gene: -
abundance: -
CDR3aa: CASSLDYFGTDTQYF
CDR3nt: TGTGCCAGCAGCCTAGACTACTTCGGCACAGATACGCAGTATTTT

v_gene: TRBV6-6
j_gene: TRBJ1-1
d_gene: TRBD1
abundance: -
CDR3aa: CASSYASGTVTEAFF
CDR3nt: TGTGCCAGCAGTTACGCATCCGGGACAGTCACTGAAGCTTTCTTT

v_gene: TRBV4-1
j_gene: TRBJ2-3
d_gene: TRBD1
abundance: once
CDR3aa: CASSQGDGTGTSTDTQYF
CDR3nt: TGCGCCAGCAGCCAAGGGGACGGGACAGGGACAAGCACAGATACGCAGTATTTT

v_gene: TRBV4-1
j_gene: TRBJ1-4
d_gene: -
abundance: -
CDR3aa: CASSQGSVLRVEKLFF
CDR3nt: TGCGCCAGCAGCCAAGGGTCGGTCCTCCGAGTAGAAAAACTGTTTTTT

v_gene: TRBV18
j_gene: TRBJ2-2
d_gene: -
abundance: -
CDR3aa: CASSPPLDGEAGVLGELFF
CDR3nt: TGTGCCAGCTCACCACCGTTGGATGGGGAGGCCGGCGTGTTGGGGGAGCTGTTTTTT

v_gene: TRBV6-5
j_gene: TRBJ1-2
d_gene: -
abundance: -
CDR3aa: CASSYSGGASYGYTF
CDR3nt: TGTGCCAGCAGTTACTCGGGGGGCGCAAGCTATGGCTACACCTTC

v_gene: TRBV7-9
j_gene: TRBJ2-7
d_gene: -
abundance: -
CDR3aa: CASTPSGTDYEQYF
CDR3nt: TGTGCCAGCACTCCATCCGGGACGGACTACGAGCAGTACTTC

v_gene: TRBV7-8
j_gene: TRBJ1-5
d_gene: -
abundance: -
CDR3aa: CASSSSWGSDQPQHF
CDR3nt: TGTGCCAGCAGTAGTTCTTGGGGGAGTGATCAGCCCCAGCATTTT

v_gene: TRBV7-9
j_gene: TRBJ1-4
d_gene: -
abundance: -
CDR3aa: CASSFSRTYNEKLFF
CDR3nt: TGTGCCAGCAGCTTCTCCAGGACATATAATGAAAAACTGTTTTTT

v_gene: TRBV10-3
j_gene: TRBJ1-1
d_gene: TRBD1
abundance: -
CDR3aa: CAISSDRDDTEAFF
CDR3nt: TGTGCCATCAGTTCGGACAGGGACGACACTGAAGCTTTCTTT

v_gene: TRBV2
j_gene: TRBJ1-1
d_gene: -
abundance: -
CDR3aa: CASSERKTNTEAFF
CDR3nt: TGTGCCAGCAGTGAGAGGAAAACGAACACTGAAGCTTTCTTT

v_gene: TRBV5-4
j_gene: TRBJ2-5
d_gene: -
abundance: -
CDR3aa: CASSLITSQETQYF
CDR3nt: TGTGCCAGCAGCTTGATTACTAGCCAAGAGACCCAGTACTTC

v_gene: TRBV5-1
j_gene: TRBJ2-5
d_gene: -
abundance: -
CDR3aa: CASSLEPNMETQYF
CDR3nt: TGCGCCAGCAGCTTGGAACCCAATATGGAGACCCAGTACTTC

v_gene: TRBV6-4
j_gene: TRBJ2-2
d_gene: -
abundance: -
CDR3aa: CASSVSRSGELFF
CDR3nt: TGTGCCAGCAGTGTCAGTCGGAGCGGGGAGCTGTTTTTT

v_gene: TRBV6-1
j_gene: TRBJ1-2
d_gene: -
abundance: -
CDR3aa: CASSVWGNYGYTF
CDR3nt: TGTGCCAGCTCTGTCTGGGGGAACTATGGCTACACCTTC

v_gene: TRBV5-1
j_gene: TRBJ1-1
d_gene: -
abundance: once
CDR3aa: CASSLEARVNAEAFF
CDR3nt: TGCGCCAGCAGCTTGGAGGCTCGCGTGAACGCTGAAGCTTTCTTT

v_gene: TRBV7-8
j_gene: TRBJ1-3
d_gene: TRBD1
abundance: -
CDR3aa: CASSPRTTGGGNTIYF
CDR3nt: TGTGCCAGCAGCCCTAGGACAACAGGGGGCGGAAACACCATATATTTT

v_gene: TRBV23-1
j_gene: TRBJ2-5
d_gene: TRBD2
abundance: once
CDR3aa: CASSQFTSGIWGETQYF
CDR3nt: TGCGCCAGCAGTCAATTTACTAGCGGGATCTGGGGGGAGACCCAGTACTTC

v_gene: TRBV4-1
j_gene: TRBJ2-7
d_gene: TRBD1
abundance: -
CDR3aa: CASSQRDSRNYEQYF
CDR3nt: TGCGCCAGCAGCCAAAGGGACAGTAGAAACTACGAGCAGTACTTC

v_gene: TRBV7-6
j_gene: TRBJ1-2
d_gene: TRBD1
abundance: -
CDR3aa: CASRPGQGNGYTF
CDR3nt: TGTGCCAGCAGACCCGGACAGGGGAATGGCTACACCTTC

v_gene: TRBV5-5
j_gene: TRBJ1-1
d_gene: -
abundance: -
CDR3aa: CASSLQRMNTEAFF
CDR3nt: TGTGCCAGCAGCTTACAGAGGATGAACACTGAAGCTTTCTTT

v_gene: TRBV5-1
j_gene: TRBJ2-5
d_gene: -
abundance: -
CDR3aa: CASSRGVQETQYF
CDR3nt: TGCGCCAGCAGCAGGGGGGTACAAGAGACCCAGTACTTC

v_gene: TRBV10-1
j_gene: TRBJ2-2
d_gene: -
abundance: -
CDR3aa: CASRTTSGELFF
CDR3nt: TGCGCCAGCAGGACAACATCCGGGGAGCTGTTTTTT

v_gene: TRBV23-1
j_gene: TRBJ1-1
d_gene: -
abundance: -
CDR3aa: CASSPGVGTEAFF
CDR3nt: TGCGCCAGCAGTCCAGGGGTTGGGACTGAAGCTTTCTTT

v_gene: TRBV19
j_gene: TRBJ2-5
d_gene: TRBD2
abundance: -
CDR3aa: CASSMISGGAETQYF
CDR3nt: TGTGCCAGTAGTATGATTAGCGGGGGGGCGGAGACCCAGTACTTC

v_gene: TRBV19
j_gene: TRBJ2-1
d_gene: TRBD1
abundance: -
CDR3aa: CASSEGATFYNEQFF
CDR3nt: TGTGCCAGCTCCGAGGGGGCGACCTTCTACAATGAGCAGTTCTTC

v_gene: TRBV27
j_gene: TRBJ2-7
d_gene: TRBD2
abundance: -
CDR3aa: CASRTPGTSGTYEQYF
CDR3nt: TGTGCCAGCAGAACACCCGGGACTAGCGGAACCTACGAGCAGTACTTC